Many counts were recorded for the clone carrying this TCR beta chain. Its antigen is as yet unknown. Axillary draining lymph nodes of breast cancer patients supplied the node samples. MiXCR was run by TCRdb on the multiplex PCR reads, yielding one entry per CDR3 protein. This table has under 250,000 distinct CDR3 sequences, approximately 31% appearing once. This sample is drawn from a study of breast tumors, draining lymph nodes, adjacent tissues. Study observations and caveats: Luminal-like breast cancer showed significantly greater tumor-nontumor repertoire similarity than basal-like breast cancer did. Compared with lymph nodes, tumors were less diverse; compared with nontumor tissue, more. Data only fit, rather than demonstrated, lymph node origin of most tumor T cells.

CDR3 length: 15 amino acids. The germline CDR1 and CDR2 sequences are LGHDT and YNNKEL (reference sequence). The V segment lost 1 base and the J segment 6 bases; nucleotides outside the gene matches: 5. This clonotype was sampled from a female donor with breast cancer. Some clones in this sample may be carry-over from other donors' samples. This chain links TRBV3-1 with TRBJ2-7; TRBD2 aligns across 11 bases. Material: axillary lymph node tissue. CDR3 DNA: TGTGCCAGCAGCCAAGGAGTAGCGGGAGGGCCCGAGCAGTACTTC. Translated: CASSQGVAGGPEQYF.